A single sample is the source of the 11 T cell receptor beta chains below, sequenced in a study of shared clonotypes between healthy human individuals. Profiled with immunoSEQ multiplex PCR; TCRdb holds only in-frame clones, not every one. This table holds about 590,000 clones, just under 97% found once. Naive CD8 cells lacked CD45RO, underwent positive selection for CCR7 and left out terminally differentiated effector memory CD45RA+ cells. The specimen sequenced was naive CD8+ T cells sorted from blood. The source of these receptors is a woman under 40 in good health.

The J gene is TRBJ2-1, the V gene TRBV15; either TRBD1 or TRBD2 may supply D (5 bases each). Looked up from germline, CDR1 is LNHNV and CDR2 is YYDKDF (reference sequence). Trimming shortened V by 6 bases and J by 0 bases, and 6 bases separated the two germline ends. This CDR3 comprises 13 residues. In DNA, the CDR3 is TGTGCCACCAGGAGGGGCTCCTACAATGAGCAGTTCTTC. This codes for CATRRGSYNEQFF.

The genes are TRBV5-1 and TRBJ1-1, with a possible D match to TRBD1 (5 bases). CDR1 and CDR2 from the germline V gene are SGHRS and YFSETQ. CDR3 length equals 15 residues. Trimming pared 3 bases from V and 0 bases from J, leaving 12 bases between. CDR3 amino acids: CASSWDVMMNTEAFF. CDR3 coding DNA: TGCGCCAGCAGCTGGGACGTGATGATGAACACTGAAGCTTTCTTT.

This sequence joins TRBV5-4 and TRBJ2-5; 10 positions match TRBD2. Per germline, CDR1 SGHNT and CDR2 YYREEE (reference sequence). The ends lost 0 bases at V and 2 bases at J; junction bases unmatched: 10. This CDR3 is built from 18 residues. The chain's CDR3 is CASSLDWVAGGGQETQYF. Here the CDR3 DNA reads TGTGCCAGCAGCTTGGACTGGGTAGCGGGGGGTGGGCAAGAGACCCAGTACTTC.

This chain uses TRBV19 with TRBJ2-1; 7 bases are shared with TRBD2. In germline, CDR1 is LNHDA, CDR2 SQIVND (reference sequence). The CDR3 totals 16 residues. The V segment lost 6 bases and the J segment 1 base; nucleotides outside the gene matches: 9. Here the CDR3 DNA reads TGTGCCAGTAGCCTGCGTGGGGGAGGGTCCTACAATGAGCAGTTCTTC. It specifies CASSLRGGGSYNEQFF.

This chain joins TRBV14 and TRBJ2-7, with D uncertain. Germline CDR1 SGHDN, CDR2 FVKESK. V lost 1 base and J lost 3, with 4 bases in between. The CDR3 sequence is 12 residues long. In DNA form, the CDR3 reads TGTGCCAGCAGCCAAGTCTTCTACGAGCAGTACTTC. Its protein product is CASSQVFYEQYF.

This rearrangement joins TRBV11-2 to TRBJ1-1; D gene uncertain. V was pared by 5 bases and J by 8 bases, with 12 bases between. The CDR3 is 12 residues long. CDR1 and CDR2 from the germline V gene are SGHAT and FQNNGV. The CDR3 DNA is TGTGCCAGCAGCCTCCCCGGGAGAGAAGCTTTCTTT. Its protein is CASSLPGREAFF.

The J gene is TRBJ2-3, the V gene TRBV5-4; 8 bases match TRBD2. This CDR3 comprises 16 residues. After removal of 0 bases from V and 1 base from J, the junction contained 4 bases not matched to a gene. The germline gives CDR1 SGHNT, CDR2 YYREEE (reference sequence). CDR3 region: CASSLASGRGTDTQYF. The CDR3 nucleotides are TGTGCCAGCAGCTTGGCCAGCGGGAGAGGCACAGATACGCAGTATTTT.

The J gene is TRBJ2-1, the V gene TRBV10-3; D is ambiguous. V lost 4 bases and J lost 2, with 6 bases in between. CDR3 size: 13 residues. The germline V gene encodes CDR1 ENHRY and CDR2 SYGVKD. The CDR3 here is CAISGLTYNEQFF. The CDR3 bases are TGTGCCATCAGTGGACTGACCTACAATGAGCAGTTCTTC.

The DNA of the CDR3 is TGTGCCAGTAAGCTTCGGGGCAATCAGCCCCAGCATTTT. Protein sequence: CASKLRGNQPQHF. The chain is built from TRBV19 and TRBJ1-5; D not certain. The CDR3 length is 13 residues. V shed 7 bases and J shed 2 bases, with 9 bases lying between them. The germline V gene encodes CDR1 LNHDA and CDR2 SQIVND (reference sequence). Full variable domain (missing parts from reference TRBV19 and TRBJ1-5): DGGITQSPKYLFRKEGQNVTLSCEQNLNHDAMYWYRQDPGQGLRLIYYSQIVNDFQKGDIAEGYSVSREKKESFPLTVTSAQKNPTAFYLCASKLRGNQPQHFGDGTRLSIL.

V usage is TRBV2 and J usage is TRBJ1-3, with D hard to call. This CDR3 comprises 14 residues. Trimming took off 8 bases at V and 0 bases at J, with 11 bases between the two ends. Per germline, CDR1 SNHLY and CDR2 FYNNEI. Here the CDR3 DNA reads TGTGCCAGCTTCGACTGGAGCTCTGGAAACACCATATATTTT. Protein product: CASFDWSSGNTIYF.

V usage is TRBV27 and J usage is TRBJ1-5; 8 positions agree with TRBD1. Losses at the gene ends were 4 bases for V and 1 base for J; bases not matched to a gene: 3. In germline, CDR1 is MNHEY, CDR2 SMNVEV (reference sequence). The CDR3 runs to 15 residues. The CDR3 bases are TGTGCCAGCAGTTCTGGACAGGGAAGCAATCAGCCCCAGCATTTT. Translated: CASSSGQGSNQPQHF.